One sample yielded the 10 T cell receptor beta chains listed below, sequenced in a study of blood T cell repertoires in COVID-19. Generated by immunoSEQ multiplex PCR, the TCRdb table keeps only in-frame clones and is missing some. The table lists 100,000 to 150,000 clones, more than 85% of them singletons. Sequenced input: peripheral blood. Every receptor here comes from a man aged 50-60 years with COVID-19, enrolled during active disease.

The chain links TRBV9 to TRBJ1-2, with D uncertain. V lost 2 bases and J 3 bases, leaving 11 bases between the germline ends. This CDR3 contains 14 residues. The germline V gene has CDR1 SGDLS and CDR2 YYNGEE. The CDR3 sequence is CASSVTVYDYGYTF. As DNA, the CDR3 is TGTGCCAGCAGCGTCACGGTTTATGACTATGGCTACACCTTC.

This rearrangement joins TRBV11-3 to TRBJ2-1, with 12 bases aligning to TRBD2. The CDR3 is made up of 17 amino acids. Looked up from germline, CDR1 is SGHNT and CDR2 is YENEEA. The V gene end was trimmed by 3 bases and the J gene end by 0 bases; junction bases not matched to a gene: 3. CDR3 bases: TGTGCCAGCAGCTTCTCACTAGCGGGAGGCTCCTACAATGAGCAGTTCTTC. It translates to CASSFSLAGGSYNEQFF.

The chain couples TRBV4-1 to TRBJ2-2, with TRBD1 matching 12 bases. The germline CDR1 and CDR2 sequences are MGHRA and YSYEKL. V gave up 4 bases and J gave up 0 bases; unmatched junction bases: 12. CDR3 length: 20 amino acids. The CDR3 loop reads CASSRGQGARHTANTGELFF. The CDR3 nucleotides are TGCGCCAGCAGCCGGGGACAGGGGGCGCGGCATACGGCGAACACCGGGGAGCTGTTTTTT.

The gene calls are TRBV10-1 and TRBJ2-2; 9 nucleotides line up with TRBD2. Trimming cost V 1 base and J 6 bases; bases outside gene matches: 6. Germline V gene data show CDR1 as WNHNN and CDR2 as SYGVQD (reference sequence). The length of the CDR3 is 16 residues. This CDR3 is CASSEYGREGAGELFF. The DNA for the CDR3 is TGCGCCAGCAGTGAGTACGGGCGGGAGGGCGCCGGGGAGCTGTTTTTT.

The V call is TRBV29-1, the J call TRBJ2-1, with TRBD2 as a possible D gene (6 bases). The CDR3 totals 16 residues. V lost 5 bases and J lost 4, with 21 bases in between. CDR1 is SQVTM and CDR2 is ANQGSEA in the germline V gene. CDR3 nucleotide sequence: TGCAGCGTTCTCATTTCGAGCAGGAGGGGTTACAATGAGCAGTTCTTC. Translated, it gives CSVLISSRRGYNEQFF.

V is TRBV5-1 and J is TRBJ2-7; 9 bases are shared with TRBD2. Germline V CDR1 and CDR2: SGHRS, YFSETQ. The CDR3 extends over 13 amino acids. Trimming at V came to 0 bases and at J to 8 bases, leaving 3 bases not matched to a gene. The CDR3 nucleotides read TGCGCCAGCAGCTTGGGTGCGGGAGGGCAGCAGTACGTC. Translation: CASSLGAGGQQYV.

The genes are TRBV27 and TRBJ1-1; 7 positions agree with TRBD1. The junction had 5 bases not matched to a gene; V was cut back by 3 bases and J by 4 bases. The CDR3 length is 14 residues. CDR1 is MNHEY and CDR2 is SMNVEV in the germline V gene (reference sequence). CDR3 residues: CASSFSGGSTEAFF. In DNA form, the CDR3 reads TGTGCCAGCAGTTTCTCAGGGGGAAGCACTGAAGCTTTCTTT.

This clone was observed once. This chain uses TRBV6-2 or TRBV6-3 with TRBJ1-4; 7 positions match TRBD1. Germline CDR1 MNHEY, CDR2 SVGEGT. There are 14 residues in the CDR3. The V segment lost 6 bases and the J segment 4 bases; nucleotides outside the gene matches: 5. CDR3 sequence (DNA): TGTGCCAGCAGCCTGGACAGGCTTAATGAAAAACTGTTTTTT. The encoded protein is CASSLDRLNEKLFF.

This clone was seen just once. This chain joins TRBV7-9 and TRBJ1-5; a weak D match, TRBD1 (6 bases). The CDR3 has 16 amino acids. Germline V gene lookup returns CDR1 SEHNR and CDR2 FQNEAQ (reference sequence). V dropped 1 base and J dropped 3 bases, with 13 bases sitting between them. The CDR3 reads CASSLGVGQLNQPQHF. CDR3 nucleotide sequence: TGTGCCAGCAGCTTAGGGGTAGGACAGCTCAATCAGCCCCAGCATTTT.

The chain employs TRBV6-5 and TRBJ1-1; D not certain. The germline V gene has CDR1 MNHEY and CDR2 SVGAGI. Trimming shortened V by 6 bases and J by 2 bases, and 10 bases separated the two germline ends. The CDR3 is made up of 13 amino acids. The CDR3 loop is CASSSRHNTEAFF. CDR3 coding DNA: TGTGCCAGCAGCTCCCGACACAACACTGAAGCTTTCTTT.